This T cell receptor (beta chain) was identified in a study of CD4+ T cells in melanoma. Findings and limits, study-wide: Reportedly, melanoma neoantigen-specific CD4+ T cells showed varied differentiation states. CD8+ T cell, macrophage and B cell function reportedly correlated with neoantigen-specific CD4+ T cells.

Sequencing was performed with immunoSEQ multiplex PCR; in TCRdb, only in-frame clones are kept and a portion is missing. The sample carries some 14,000 clones, 65% to 85% recorded once. The CDR3 sequence is 13 residues long. V was clipped by 2 bases and J by 2 bases, with 7 bases between them. Germline V gene data show CDR1 as GTSNPN and CDR2 as SVGIG (reference sequence). Comments on this clone: The antigen is not known.

This chain joins TRBV30 and TRBJ1-5; no definite D call. The source of this sequence is a human donor with melanoma. Sequencing was carried out using cells from a culture (not recorded whether cultured in vitro). The CDR3: CAWSYAGNQPQHF. CDR3 nucleotide sequence: TGTGCCTGGAGTTATGCCGGCAATCAGCCCCAGCATTTT.